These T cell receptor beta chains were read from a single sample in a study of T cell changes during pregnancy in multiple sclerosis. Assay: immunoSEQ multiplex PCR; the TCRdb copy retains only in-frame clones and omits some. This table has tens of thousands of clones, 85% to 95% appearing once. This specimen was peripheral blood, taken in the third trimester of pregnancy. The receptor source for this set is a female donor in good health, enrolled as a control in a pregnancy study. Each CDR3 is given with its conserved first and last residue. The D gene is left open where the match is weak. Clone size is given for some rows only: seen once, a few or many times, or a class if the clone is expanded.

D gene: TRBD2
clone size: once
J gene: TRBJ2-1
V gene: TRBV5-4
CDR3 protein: CASSSQGLAGEGEQFF
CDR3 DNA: TGTGCCAGCAGTTCTCAAGGACTAGCGGGAGAGGGTGAGCAGTTCTTC

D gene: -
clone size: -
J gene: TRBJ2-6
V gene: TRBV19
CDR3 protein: CASSPGANVLTF
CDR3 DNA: TGTGCCTCCTCTCCTGGGGCCAACGTCCTGACTTTC

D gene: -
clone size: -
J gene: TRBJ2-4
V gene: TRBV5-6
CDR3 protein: CASSLEVAARKNIQYF
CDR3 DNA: TGTGCCAGCAGCTTGGAAGTAGCGGCACGTAAAAACATTCAGTACTTC

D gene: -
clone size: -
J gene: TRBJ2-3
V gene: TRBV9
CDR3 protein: CASSVGRAGALTDTQYF
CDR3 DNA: TGTGCCAGCAGCGTAGGTAGGGCAGGGGCCCTCACAGATACGCAGTATTTT

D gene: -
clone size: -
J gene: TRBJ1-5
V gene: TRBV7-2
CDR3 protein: CASSSRAGNQPQHF
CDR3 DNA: TGTGCCAGCAGCTCCAGGGCGGGCAATCAGCCCCAGCATTTT

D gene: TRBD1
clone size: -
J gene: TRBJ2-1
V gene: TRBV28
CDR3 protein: CASSPGGGAGSYNEQFF
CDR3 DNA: TGTGCCAGCAGTCCAGGGGGTGGGGCGGGCTCCTACAATGAGCAGTTCTTC

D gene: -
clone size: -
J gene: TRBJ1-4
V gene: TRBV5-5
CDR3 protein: CASSQFPGVDEKLFF
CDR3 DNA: TGTGCCAGCAGCCAATTTCCGGGGGTAGACGAAAAACTGTTTTTT

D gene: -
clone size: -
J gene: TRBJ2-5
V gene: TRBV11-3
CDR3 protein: CASSSRDKQETQYF
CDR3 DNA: TGTGCCAGCAGCTCCCGGGACAAACAAGAGACCCAGTACTTC

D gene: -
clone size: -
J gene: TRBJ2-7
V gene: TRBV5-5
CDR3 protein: CASSLDDSSYEQYF
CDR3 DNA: TGTGCCAGCAGCTTGGATGACAGCTCCTACGAGCAGTACTTC

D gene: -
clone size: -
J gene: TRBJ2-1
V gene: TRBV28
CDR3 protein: CASNQRSLGGNEQFF
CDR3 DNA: TGTGCCAGCAACCAGCGCTCCTTAGGGGGAAATGAGCAGTTCTTC

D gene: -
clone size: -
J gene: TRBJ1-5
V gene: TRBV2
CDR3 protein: CASSPDSNQPQHF
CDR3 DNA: TGTGCCAGCAGTCCAGATTCTAATCAGCCCCAGCATTTT

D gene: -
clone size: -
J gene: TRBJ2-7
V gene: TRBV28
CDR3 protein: CASSFPGYEQYF
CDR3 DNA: TGTGCCAGCAGTTTCCCGGGCTACGAGCAGTACTTC

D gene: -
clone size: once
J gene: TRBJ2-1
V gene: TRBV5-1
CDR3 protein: CASSLGLVGHNEQFF
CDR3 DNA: TGCGCCAGCAGCTTGGGACTAGTCGGGCACAATGAGCAGTTCTTC

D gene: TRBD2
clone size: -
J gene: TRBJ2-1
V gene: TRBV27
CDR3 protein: CASSFAELAGGPNEQFF
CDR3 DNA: TGTGCCAGCAGTTTTGCCGAACTAGCGGGAGGGCCCAATGAGCAGTTCTTC

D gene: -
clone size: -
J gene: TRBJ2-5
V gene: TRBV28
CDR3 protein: CATGGPGGLQETQYF
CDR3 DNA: TGTGCCACCGGGGGGCCAGGAGGCTTACAAGAGACCCAGTACTTC

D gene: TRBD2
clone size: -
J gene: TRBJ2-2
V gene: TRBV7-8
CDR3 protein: CASSLVGSSGRKSGELFF
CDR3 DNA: TGTGCCAGCAGCTTAGTCGGATCTAGCGGGAGGAAGAGCGGGGAGCTGTTTTTT

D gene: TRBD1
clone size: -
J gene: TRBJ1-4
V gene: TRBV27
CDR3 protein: CASSSRDRNEKLFF
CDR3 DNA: TGTGCCAGCAGTTCCCGGGACAGAAATGAAAAACTGTTTTTT